The next 17 T cell receptor beta chains were all read from a single sample in a study of blood T cell repertoires in COVID-19. Using immunoSEQ multiplex PCR, the repertoire was profiled, and TCRdb retains in-frame clones only, with some absent. The sample shows some 490,000 clones, roughly nine tenths of them seen only once. The sequenced material came from PBMCs or T cells enriched from blood (not recorded which). All receptors derive from a woman in her sixties or seventies who had recovered from COVID-19.

This sequence joins TRBV7-2 and TRBJ2-5; a weak D match, TRBD2 (5 bases). Deletions cut 2 bases from V and 7 bases from J, with 8 bases between. The CDR3 runs to 12 residues. In germline, CDR1 is SGHTA, CDR2 FQGNSA. The CDR3 DNA follows: TGTGCCAGCAGCTTAACGGAGGCGACCCAGTACTTC. It yields the protein CASSLTEATQYF. Using reference TRBV7-2 and TRBJ2-5 for the parts outside the CDR3, the full variable domain is GAGVSQSPSNKVTEKGKDVELRCDPISGHTALYWYRQSLGQGLEFLIYFQGNSAPDKSGLPSDRFSAERTGGSVSTLTIQRTQQEDSAVYLCASSLTEATQYFGPGTRLLVL.

The V and J genes are TRBV7-9 and TRBJ2-7, with 7 bases matching TRBD2. Germline V gives CDR1 SEHNR, CDR2 FQNEAQ (reference sequence). This CDR3 has 12 amino acids. The CDR3 here is CATGRGTYEQYF. CDR3 nucleotide sequence: TGTGCGACGGGGCGGGGGACCTACGAGCAGTACTTC.

The rearrangement joins TRBV4-2 to TRBJ1-2; D is possibly TRBD1 (6 bases). The V and J ends lost 1 base and 0 bases respectively, with 12 bases between them. Germline assignment: CDR1 LGHNA and CDR2 YNFKEQ. The CDR3 is 16 amino acids. CDR3 nucleotides: TGTGCCAGCAGCCAAGGGGGGCTCGCCTCTAACTATGGCTACACCTTC. As protein: CASSQGGLASNYGYTF.

This clone was detected only once. This chain links TRBV9 with TRBJ2-2; 8 positions match TRBD1. Losses at the gene ends were 3 bases for V and 7 bases for J; bases not matched to a gene: 5. The germline gives CDR1 SGDLS, CDR2 YYNGEE. CDR3 length equals 14 residues. The CDR3 region is CASSGQGIGGELFF. CDR3 coding DNA: TGTGCCAGCAGCGGACAGGGGATAGGCGGGGAGCTGTTTTTT.

The CDR3 spells CASSPGMGPNQPQHF. Here the CDR3 DNA reads TGTGCCAGCAGTCCAGGAATGGGGCCTAATCAGCCCCAGCATTTT. The chain recombines TRBV28 with TRBJ1-5; possible D gene TRBD1, 5 bases. Germline loops: CDR1 MDHEN, CDR2 SYDVKM. The CDR3 spans 15 residues. The V gene lost 5 bases and the J gene lost 4 bases, with 15 bases spanning the gap.

Here the CDR3 DNA reads TGTGCCAGCAGTTACTCGAAGCCAGGGGGAAACACTGAAGCTTTCTTT. It encodes CASSYSKPGGNTEAFF. The chain recombines TRBV6-5 with TRBJ1-1; the match to TRBD1 covers 7 bases. Germline V gene lookup returns CDR1 MNHEY and CDR2 SVGAGI. V dropped 0 bases and J dropped 2; count of bases not matched to a gene: 6. The CDR3 loop spans 16 amino acids.

The chain has TRBV18 and TRBJ2-2, with 7 bases that match TRBD1. Germline-derived CDR1 and CDR2 are KGHSH and LQKENI. V trimming: 0 bases; J trimming: 3 bases; junction bases outside the gene matches: 1. The CDR3 covers 15 residues. This CDR3 is CASSPPTGYTGELFF. The CDR3 DNA reads TGTGCCAGCTCACCACCGACAGGGTACACCGGGGAGCTGTTTTTT.

This chain connects TRBV11-2 to TRBJ2-1; perhaps TRBD1 as D (6 bases). Trimming pared 4 bases from V and 10 bases from J, leaving 14 bases between. CDR3 length: 13 residues. Per germline, CDR1 SGHAT and CDR2 FQNNGV. CDR3 region: CASSSNREGEQFF. The DNA of the CDR3 is TGTGCCAGCAGCTCCAACAGGGAAGGAGAGCAGTTCTTC.

This CDR3 reads CASSLGHIDNYGYTF. The CDR3 DNA reads TGTGCCAGCAGCTTAGGACACATCGACAACTATGGCTACACCTTC. The rearrangement joins TRBV28 to TRBJ1-2; tentative D call: TRBD1 (5 bases). The length of the CDR3 is 15 residues. Germline CDR1 reads MDHEN; CDR2 reads SYDVKM. Trimming removed 6 bases at V and 2 bases at J, with 16 bases between.

The chain couples TRBV10-1 to TRBJ2-6; no definite D call. The length of the CDR3 is 14 residues. The V end was cut by 4 bases, the J end by 0 bases, with 4 bases between. Per the germline V gene, CDR1 is WNHNN and CDR2 is SYGVQD (reference sequence). CDR3 nucleotides: TGCGCCAGCAGTGGCGGCTCTGGGGCCAACGTCCTGACTTTC. It codes for CASSGGSGANVLTF.

In nucleotides, the CDR3 is TGTGCCAGCAGTGAATCGCCCTCGGGAGGGAACGAGCAGTACTTC. Its protein is CASSESPSGGNEQYF. The V gene is TRBV25-1, the J gene TRBJ2-7; 8 positions match TRBD2. Germline lookup yields CDR1 MGHDK and CDR2 SYGVNS. The CDR3 totals 15 residues. J lost 5 bases, V lost 1 base, and 7 bases had no gene match.

The chain combines TRBV6-5 with TRBJ1-2, with 7 bases fitting TRBD1. The CDR3 contains 15 residues. Germline V gene lookup returns CDR1 MNHEY and CDR2 SVGAGI. Losses at the gene ends were 6 bases for V and 8 bases for J; bases not matched to a gene: 15. The CDR3 DNA is TGTGCCAGCAGCCCCCGTTCGGCAGGGGGTAACGGCTACACCTTC. Translated: CASSPRSAGGNGYTF.

This clone was observed a single time. The V gene is TRBV7-5, the J gene TRBJ1-2; the listed D gene, TRBD1, was not tested against the DNA. TRBV7-5 is annotated as a pseudogene. The length of the CDR3 is 17 residues. CDR3 sequence: CARSSPTPQQASEGYTF. CDR3 nucleotides: TGTGCCAGAAGCTCCCCAACTCCGCAGCAGGCCTCGGAAGGCTACACCTTC.

In this sample, this clone turned up a few times. This chain links TRBV14 with TRBJ1-1; TRBD1 matches 9 bases. V was pared by 6 bases and J by 10 bases, with 6 bases of the junction left unmatched. Germline V gives CDR1 SGHDN, CDR2 FVKESK. The length of the CDR3 is 12 residues. CDR3 sequence (DNA): TGTGCCAGCAGTGAGGACAGGGGCTTAGCTTTCTTT. Its protein product is CASSEDRGLAFF.

The chain joins TRBV2 to TRBJ1-1; 7 bases fit TRBD1. Germline lookup yields CDR1 SNHLY and CDR2 FYNNEI. Unmatched junction bases numbered 7, after V lost 4 bases and J lost 5 bases. This CDR3 contains 14 residues. This CDR3 is CASSALDRVTEAFF. Written as DNA, the CDR3 is TGTGCCAGCAGTGCCCTAGACAGGGTGACTGAAGCTTTCTTT. The complete variable domain, with remaining parts taken from reference TRBV2 and TRBJ1-1, reads EPEVTQTPSHQVTQMGQEVILRCVPISNHLYFYWYRQILGQKVEFLVSFYNNEISEKSEIFDDQFSVERPDGSNFTLKIRSTKLEDSAMYFCASSALDRVTEAFFGQGTRLTVV.

V gene TRBV10-1 combines with J gene TRBJ1-1; no firm D call. V shed 4 bases and J shed 3 bases, with 9 bases lying between them. Germline assignment: CDR1 WNHNN and CDR2 SYGVQD (reference sequence). This CDR3 has 13 residues. In DNA form, the CDR3 reads TGCGCCAGCAGTGGACGGCGGTACACTGAAGCTTTCTTT. This codes for CASSGRRYTEAFF.

This rearrangement joins TRBV29-1 to TRBJ2-2; 15 bases are a match to TRBD2. The CDR3 has 17 residues. Germline trimming cut 7 bases from V and 0 bases from J; bases unmatched to any gene: 6. Germline V lookup: CDR1 SQVTM, CDR2 ANQGSEA. In nucleotides, the CDR3 is TGCAGCGCTGCGGGACTAGCGGGGGGTACGAACACCGGGGAGCTGTTTTTT. Its translation: CSAAGLAGGTNTGELFF.